The T cell receptor (beta chain) under discussion was sequenced for a study of cytomegalovirus exposure and HLA in healthy donors. In the study overall: Out of fewer than 500 genotyped donors, about 80% belonged to the Caucasian-associated ancestry cluster.

Remarks on this clone: What it recognizes is unknown.

Healthy donors of bone marrow made up the group. This PCR relied on a set of 60 Vbeta primers and 13 Jbeta primers. Here immunoSEQ multiplex PCR was the method, and the copy in TCRdb shows in-frame clones only, minus some. This table has tens of thousands of clones, less than 85% appearing once. This CDR3 contains 16 residues. V lost 10 bases to trimming and J lost 0 bases, with 21 bases between them. Germline lookup yields CDR1 LNHDA and CDR2 SQIVND (reference sequence). Study findings and constraints: Among TCR beta chains, those listed as cytomegalovirus-associated numbered under 200. In an earlier analysis, most TCR beta V segments were productive about 87% or about 30% of the time.

The origin of this receptor is a male donor in good health and CMV-seronegative. The specimen sequenced was PBMCs. V is TRBV19 and J is TRBJ1-1; D not resolved. CDR3 sequence (DNA): TGTGCCACTAGATCGGAGGGTGGGCGGATGAACACTGAAGCTTTCTTT. Translating gives CATRSEGGRMNTEAFF.